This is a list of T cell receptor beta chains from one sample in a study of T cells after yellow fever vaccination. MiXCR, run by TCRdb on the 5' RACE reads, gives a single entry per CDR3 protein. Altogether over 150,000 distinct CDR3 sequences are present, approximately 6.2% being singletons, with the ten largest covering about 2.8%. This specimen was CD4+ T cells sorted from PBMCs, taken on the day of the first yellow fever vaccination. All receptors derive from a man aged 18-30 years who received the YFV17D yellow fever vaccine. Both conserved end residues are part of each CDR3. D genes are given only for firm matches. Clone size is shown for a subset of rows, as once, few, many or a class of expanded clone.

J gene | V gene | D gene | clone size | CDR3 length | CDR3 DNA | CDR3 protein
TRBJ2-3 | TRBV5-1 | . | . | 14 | TGCGCCAGCGGAAGGGTAGGACGGACAGATACGCAGTATTTT | CASGRVGRTDTQYF
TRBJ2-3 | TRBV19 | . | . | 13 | TGTGCCAGTACCAGACTACCGGGAGATACGCAGTATTTT | CASTRLPGDTQYF
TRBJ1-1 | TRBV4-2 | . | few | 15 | TGTGCCAGCAGCCAAGGCCCCCCAGGGAGAACTGAAGCTTTCTTT | CASSQGPPGRTEAFF
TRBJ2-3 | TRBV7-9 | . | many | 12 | TGTGCCAGCAGCGAAAGCACAGATACGCAGTATTTT | CASSESTDTQYF
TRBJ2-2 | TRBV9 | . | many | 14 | TGTGCCAGCAGCGTTGGGGGAGTCACCGGGGAGCTGTTTTTT | CASSVGGVTGELFF
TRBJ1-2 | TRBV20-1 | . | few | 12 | TGCAGTGCTCGCGGACGGATCTATGGCTACACCTTC | CSARGRIYGYTF
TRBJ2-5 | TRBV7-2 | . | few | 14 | TGTGCCAGCAGCTTACAGGGTCAGGAGGAGACCCAGTACTTC | CASSLQGQEETQYF
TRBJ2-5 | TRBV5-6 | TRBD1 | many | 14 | TGTGCCAGCAGCTTGGGTCAGGGGGCAGAGACCCAGTACTTC | CASSLGQGAETQYF
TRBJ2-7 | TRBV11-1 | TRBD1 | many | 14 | TGTGCCAGCAGCCCCGGACAGGGACCATACGAGCAGTACTTC | CASSPGQGPYEQYF
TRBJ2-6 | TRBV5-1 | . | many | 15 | TGCGCCAGCAGCTCCGGGGCAAGTGGGGCCAACGTCCTGACTTTC | CASSSGASGANVLTF
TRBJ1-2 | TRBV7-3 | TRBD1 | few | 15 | TGTGCCAGCAGCTTAACCGCGGACAGGGCCTATGGCTACACCTTC | CASSLTADRAYGYTF
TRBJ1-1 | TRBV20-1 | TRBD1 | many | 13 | TGCAGTGCCCTGGGACAGGGGGGTTCGCAAGCTTTCTTT | CSALGQGGSQAFF
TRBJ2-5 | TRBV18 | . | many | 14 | TGTGCCAGCTCCGCCTCCCGAAGTCAAGAGACCCAGTACTTC | CASSASRSQETQYF
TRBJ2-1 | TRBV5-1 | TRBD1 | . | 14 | TGCGCCAGCTCCCCCGGACAGGGGAACAATGAGCAGTTCTTC | CASSPGQGNNEQFF
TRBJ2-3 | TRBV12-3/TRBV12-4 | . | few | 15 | TGTGCCAGCAGTTTAGCGGTATCTAGCACAGATACGCAGTATTTT | CASSLAVSSTDTQYF
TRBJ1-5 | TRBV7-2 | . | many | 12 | TGTGCCAGCAGCTTCTTCCGGACCGCCCAGCATTTT | CASSFFRTAQHF